This TCR beta chain was identified in a study of T cell changes during pregnancy in multiple sclerosis. The table came from immunoSEQ multiplex PCR; TCRdb's copy has only in-frame clones and leaves some out. The repertoire holds approximately 61,000 clones, approximately 86% seen once, with 1.5% to 2% in the top ten. This CDR3 has 12 amino acids. The ends were cut back, 1 base at V and 5 bases at J, with 6 bases in the middle. Germline assignment: CDR1 SEHNR and CDR2 FQNEAQ (reference sequence). The gene calls are TRBV7-9 and TRBJ2-7, with TRBD2 as a possible D gene (5 bases). The sample in question was peripheral blood, obtained in the first trimester of pregnancy. This sequence originates from a female donor with multiple sclerosis, enrolled in a pregnancy study. CDR3 bases: TGTGCCAGCAGCTTAGAGGGAGACGAGCAGTACTTC. Its translation: CASSLEGDEQYF. The full variable domain, with the rest looked up from reference TRBV7-9 and TRBJ2-7, is DTGVSQNPRHKITKRGQNVTFRCDPISEHNRLYWYRQTLGQGPEFLTYFQNEAQLEKSRLLSDRFSAERPKGSFSTLEIQRTEQGDSAMYLCASSLEGDEQYFGPGTRLTVT.